This T cell receptor (beta chain) was profiled in a study of regulatory T cells in long-lasting Graves disease. Stated time point: persistent/refractory GD, antithyroid drugs over 5 years with positive TRAb. PBMC RNA was the source of the TCR library. It was by American Thyroid Association guidelines that Graves' disease was diagnosed. EDTA tubes received about 9.3 milliliters of collected peripheral blood. V lost 6 bases to trimming and J lost 7 bases; unmatched junction nucleotides: 13. CDR1 and CDR2 from the germline V gene are LNHDA and SQIVND (reference sequence). The CDR3 sequence is 16 residues long. Through Arm-PCR of CDR3 regions and iRepertoire HTBI primers, TCR beta libraries were built. TCRdb re-derived calls from the multiplex PCR reads in MiXCR, one entry per CDR3 protein. This table has under 350,000 distinct CDR3 sequences, roughly 21% appearing once.

Sequences were derived from peripheral blood mononuclear cells (PBMCs), sampled when the disease was refractory, from a patient treated with antithyroid drugs. The chain is built from TRBV19 and TRBJ1-5; 9 bases fit TRBD1. This clonotype was sampled from a female donor with Graves disease. The CDR3, as DNA: TGTGCCAGTAGCAGGGGAACAGGGGGCCGTGGACAGCCCCAGCATTTT. Its translation is CASSRGTGGRGQPQHF.